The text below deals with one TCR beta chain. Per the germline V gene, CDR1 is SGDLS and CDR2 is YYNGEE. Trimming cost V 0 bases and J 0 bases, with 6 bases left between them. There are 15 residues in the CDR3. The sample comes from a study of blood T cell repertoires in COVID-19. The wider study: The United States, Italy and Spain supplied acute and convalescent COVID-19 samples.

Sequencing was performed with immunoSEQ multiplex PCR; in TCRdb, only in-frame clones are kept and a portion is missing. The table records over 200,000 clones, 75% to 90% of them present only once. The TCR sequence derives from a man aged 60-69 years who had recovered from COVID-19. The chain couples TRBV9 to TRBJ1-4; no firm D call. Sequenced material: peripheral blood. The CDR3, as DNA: TGTGCCAGCAGCGTAGGGAGCACAACTAATGAAAAACTGTTTTTT. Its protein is CASSVGSTTNEKLFF.